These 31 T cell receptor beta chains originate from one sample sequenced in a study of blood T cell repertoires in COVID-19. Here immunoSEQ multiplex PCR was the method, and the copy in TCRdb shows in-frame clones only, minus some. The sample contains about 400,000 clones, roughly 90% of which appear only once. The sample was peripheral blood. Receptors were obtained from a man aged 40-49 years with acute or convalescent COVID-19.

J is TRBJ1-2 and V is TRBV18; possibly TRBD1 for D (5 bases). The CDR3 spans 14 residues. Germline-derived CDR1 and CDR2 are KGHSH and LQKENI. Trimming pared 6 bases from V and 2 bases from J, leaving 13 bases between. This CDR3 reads CASSHVRENYGYTF. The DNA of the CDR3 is TGTGCCAGCTCGCACGTCAGGGAAAACTATGGCTACACCTTC. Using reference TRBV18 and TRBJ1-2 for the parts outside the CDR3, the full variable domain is NAGVMQNPRHLVRRRGQEARLRCSPMKGHSHVYWYRQLPEEGLKFMVYLQKENIIDESGMPKERFSAEFPKEGPSILRIQQVVRGDSAAYFCASSHVRENYGYTFGSGTRLTVV.

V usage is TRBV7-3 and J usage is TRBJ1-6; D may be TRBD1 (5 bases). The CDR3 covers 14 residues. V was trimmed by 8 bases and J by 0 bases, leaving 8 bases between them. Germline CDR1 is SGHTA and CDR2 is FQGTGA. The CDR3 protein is CASGALSYNSPLHF. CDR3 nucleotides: TGTGCCAGCGGGGCCCTCTCCTATAATTCACCCCTCCACTTT.

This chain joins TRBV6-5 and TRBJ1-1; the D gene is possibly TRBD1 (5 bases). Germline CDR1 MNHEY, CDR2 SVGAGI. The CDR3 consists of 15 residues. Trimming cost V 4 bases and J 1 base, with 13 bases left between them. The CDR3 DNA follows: TGTGCCAGCAGTTTCAGGGTGGCCGCGAACACTGAAGCTTTCTTT. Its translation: CASSFRVAANTEAFF.

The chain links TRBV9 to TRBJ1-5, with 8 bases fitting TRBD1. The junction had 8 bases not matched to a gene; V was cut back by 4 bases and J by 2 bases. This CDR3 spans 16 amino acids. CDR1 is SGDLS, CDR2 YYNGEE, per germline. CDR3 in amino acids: CASSPGTGGGNQPQHF. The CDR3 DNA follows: TGTGCCAGCAGCCCAGGGACAGGAGGGGGCAATCAGCCCCAGCATTTT.

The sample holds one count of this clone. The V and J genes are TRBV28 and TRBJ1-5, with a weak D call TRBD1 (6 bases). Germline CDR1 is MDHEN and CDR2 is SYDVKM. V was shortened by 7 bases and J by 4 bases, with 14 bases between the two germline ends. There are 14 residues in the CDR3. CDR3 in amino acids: CASNMGAGNQPQHF. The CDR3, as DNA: TGTGCCAGCAATATGGGGGCAGGGAATCAGCCCCAGCATTTT.

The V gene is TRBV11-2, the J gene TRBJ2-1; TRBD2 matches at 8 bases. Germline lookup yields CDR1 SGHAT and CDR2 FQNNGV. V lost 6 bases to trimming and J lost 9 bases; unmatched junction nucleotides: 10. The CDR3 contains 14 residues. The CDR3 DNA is TGTGCCAGCAGTCCGGGACTAGGATTGGGTGAGCAGTTCTTC. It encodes CASSPGLGLGEQFF.

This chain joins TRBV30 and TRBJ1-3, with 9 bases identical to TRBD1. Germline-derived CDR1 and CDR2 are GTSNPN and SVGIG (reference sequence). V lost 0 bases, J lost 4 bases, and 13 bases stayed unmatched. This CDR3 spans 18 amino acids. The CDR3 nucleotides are TGTGCCTGGAGTGTACGTCTTCCGGGACAGGGTTCGGGAAACACCATATATTTT. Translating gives CAWSVRLPGQGSGNTIYF.

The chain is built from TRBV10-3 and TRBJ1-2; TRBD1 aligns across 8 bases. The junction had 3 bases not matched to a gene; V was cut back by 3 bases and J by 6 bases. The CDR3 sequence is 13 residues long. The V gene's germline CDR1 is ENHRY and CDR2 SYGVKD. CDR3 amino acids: CAISDRGRDGYTF. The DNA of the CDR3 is TGTGCCATCAGTGACAGGGGGCGGGATGGCTACACCTTC.

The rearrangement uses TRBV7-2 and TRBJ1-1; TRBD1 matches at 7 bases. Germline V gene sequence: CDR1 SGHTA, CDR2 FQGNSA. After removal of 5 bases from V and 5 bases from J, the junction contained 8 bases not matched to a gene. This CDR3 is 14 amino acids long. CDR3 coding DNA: TGTGCCAGCAGCATAAGACAGGGAGGTACTGAAGCTTTCTTT. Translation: CASSIRQGGTEAFF. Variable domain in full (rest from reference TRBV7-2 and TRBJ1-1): GAGVSQSPSNKVTEKGKDVELRCDPISGHTALYWYRQSLGQGLEFLIYFQGNSAPDKSGLPSDRFSAERTGGSVSTLTIQRTQQEDSAVYLCASSIRQGGTEAFFGQGTRLTVV.

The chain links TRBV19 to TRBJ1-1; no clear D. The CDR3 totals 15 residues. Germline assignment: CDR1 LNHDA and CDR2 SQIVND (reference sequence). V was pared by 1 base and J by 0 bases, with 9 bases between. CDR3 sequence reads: CASSIGGNLNTEAFF. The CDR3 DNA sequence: TGTGCCAGTAGTATAGGAGGGAATTTGAACACTGAAGCTTTCTTT.

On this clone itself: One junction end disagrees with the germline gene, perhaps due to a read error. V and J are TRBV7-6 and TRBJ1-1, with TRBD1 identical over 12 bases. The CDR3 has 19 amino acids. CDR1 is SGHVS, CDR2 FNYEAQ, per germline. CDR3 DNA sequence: TGTGCCAGCAGCCTAGCCGGGACAGGGGGCTATAGTATGAACACTGAAGCTTTCTTT. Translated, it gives CASSLAGTGGYSMNTEAFF.

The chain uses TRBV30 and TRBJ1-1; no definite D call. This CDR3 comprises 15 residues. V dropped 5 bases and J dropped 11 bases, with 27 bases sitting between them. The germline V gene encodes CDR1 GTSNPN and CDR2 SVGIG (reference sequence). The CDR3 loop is CAWSPRLWGVVSAFF. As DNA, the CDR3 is TGTGCCTGGTCCCCCCGGCTTTGGGGAGTCGTTTCTGCTTTCTTT.

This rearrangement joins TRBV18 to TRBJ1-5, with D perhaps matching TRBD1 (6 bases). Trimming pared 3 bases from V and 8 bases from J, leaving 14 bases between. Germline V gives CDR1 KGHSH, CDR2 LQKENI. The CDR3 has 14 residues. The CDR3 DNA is TGTGCCAGCTCACCTTCTGGGGGGGCTGAGCCCCAGCATTTT. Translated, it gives CASSPSGGAEPQHF.

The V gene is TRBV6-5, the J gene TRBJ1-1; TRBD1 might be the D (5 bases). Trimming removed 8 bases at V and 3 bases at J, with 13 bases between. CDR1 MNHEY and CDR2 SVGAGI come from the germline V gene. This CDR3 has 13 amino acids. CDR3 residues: CASPGAPYTEAFF. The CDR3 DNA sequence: TGTGCCAGCCCTGGGGCGCCATACACTGAAGCTTTCTTT.

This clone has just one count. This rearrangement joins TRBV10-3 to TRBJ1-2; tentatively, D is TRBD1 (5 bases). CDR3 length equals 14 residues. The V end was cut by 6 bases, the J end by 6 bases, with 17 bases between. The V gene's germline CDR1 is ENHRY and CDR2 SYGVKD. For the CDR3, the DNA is TGTGCCATCAGAGCATCCCTGGGGCTTGATGGCTACACCTTC. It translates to CAIRASLGLDGYTF.

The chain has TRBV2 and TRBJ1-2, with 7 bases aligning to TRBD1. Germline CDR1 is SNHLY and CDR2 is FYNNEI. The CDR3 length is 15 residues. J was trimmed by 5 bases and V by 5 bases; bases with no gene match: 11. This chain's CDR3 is CASSLNGQVSYGYTF. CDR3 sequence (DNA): TGTGCCAGCAGTTTGAACGGACAGGTGTCATATGGCTACACCTTC.

Here the CDR3 DNA reads TGTGCCAGCAGTGGGACAGGGGTAAACACCATATATTTT. Translating gives CASSGTGVNTIYF. The chain couples TRBV28 to TRBJ1-3, with 10 bases that match TRBD1. There are 13 residues in the CDR3. The germline gives CDR1 MDHEN, CDR2 SYDVKM. V dropped 5 bases and J dropped 6; count of bases not matched to a gene: 1.

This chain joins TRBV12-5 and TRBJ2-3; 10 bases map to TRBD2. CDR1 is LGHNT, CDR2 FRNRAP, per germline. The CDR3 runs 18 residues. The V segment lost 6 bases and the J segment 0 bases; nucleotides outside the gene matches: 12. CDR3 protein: CASGLTASGGFSTDTQYF. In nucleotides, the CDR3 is TGTGCTAGTGGATTGACGGCTAGCGGGGGCTTTAGCACAGATACGCAGTATTTT.

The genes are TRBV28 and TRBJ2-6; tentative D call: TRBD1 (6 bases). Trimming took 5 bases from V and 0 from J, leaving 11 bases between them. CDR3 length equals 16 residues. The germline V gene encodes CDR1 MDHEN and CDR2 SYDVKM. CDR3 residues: CASSQGTISGANVLTF. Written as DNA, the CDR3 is TGTGCCAGCAGTCAGGGGACGATCTCTGGGGCCAACGTCCTGACTTTC.

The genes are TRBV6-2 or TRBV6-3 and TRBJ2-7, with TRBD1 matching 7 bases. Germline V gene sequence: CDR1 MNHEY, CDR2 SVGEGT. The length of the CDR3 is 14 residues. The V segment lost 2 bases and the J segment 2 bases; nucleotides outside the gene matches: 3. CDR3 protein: CASSYTGTAYEQYF. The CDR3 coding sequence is TGTGCCAGCAGTTACACGGGGACAGCCTACGAGCAGTACTTC.

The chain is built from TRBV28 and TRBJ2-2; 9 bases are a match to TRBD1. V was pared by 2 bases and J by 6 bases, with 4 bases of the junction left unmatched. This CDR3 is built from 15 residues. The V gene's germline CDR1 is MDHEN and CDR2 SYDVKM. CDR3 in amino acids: CASSLNRGRSGELFF. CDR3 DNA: TGTGCCAGCAGTTTAAACAGGGGGCGGTCCGGGGAGCTGTTTTTT.

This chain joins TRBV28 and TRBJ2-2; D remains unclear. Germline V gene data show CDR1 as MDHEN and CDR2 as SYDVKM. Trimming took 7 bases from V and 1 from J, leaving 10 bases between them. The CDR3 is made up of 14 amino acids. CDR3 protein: CASKRLLNTGELFF. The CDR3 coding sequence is TGTGCCAGCAAGCGTCTTCTGAACACCGGGGAGCTGTTTTTT. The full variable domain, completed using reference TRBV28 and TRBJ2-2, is DVKVTQSSRYLVKRTGEKVFLECVQDMDHENMFWYRQDPGLGLRLIYFSYDVKMKEKGDIPEGYSVSREKKERFSLILESASTNQTSMYLCASKRLLNTGELFFGEGSRLTVL.

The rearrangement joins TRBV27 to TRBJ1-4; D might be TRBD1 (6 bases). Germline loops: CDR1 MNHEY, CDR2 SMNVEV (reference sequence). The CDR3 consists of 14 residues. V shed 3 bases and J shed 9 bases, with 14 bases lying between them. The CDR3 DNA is TGTGCCAGCAGTTTCGCACAGGGAGGGAAAAAACTGTTTTTT. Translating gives CASSFAQGGKKLFF. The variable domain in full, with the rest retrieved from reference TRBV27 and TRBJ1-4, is EAQVTQNPRYLITVTGKKLTVTCSQNMNHEYMSWYRQDPGLGLRQIYYSMNVEVTDKGDVPEGYKVSRKEKRNFPLILESPSPNQTSLYFCASSFAQGGKKLFFGSGTQLSVL.

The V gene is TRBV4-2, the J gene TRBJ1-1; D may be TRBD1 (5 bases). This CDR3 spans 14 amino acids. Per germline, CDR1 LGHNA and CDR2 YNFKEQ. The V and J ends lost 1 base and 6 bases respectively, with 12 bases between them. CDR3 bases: TGTGCCAGCAGCCAAGTGGGGGGGGTGGCTGAAGCTTTCTTT. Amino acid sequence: CASSQVGGVAEAFF.

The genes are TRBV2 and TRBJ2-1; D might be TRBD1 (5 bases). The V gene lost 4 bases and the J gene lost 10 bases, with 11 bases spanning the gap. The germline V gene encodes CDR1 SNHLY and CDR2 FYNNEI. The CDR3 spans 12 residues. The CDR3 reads CASSVGEEEQFF. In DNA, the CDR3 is TGTGCCAGCAGTGTAGGGGAAGAAGAGCAGTTCTTC.

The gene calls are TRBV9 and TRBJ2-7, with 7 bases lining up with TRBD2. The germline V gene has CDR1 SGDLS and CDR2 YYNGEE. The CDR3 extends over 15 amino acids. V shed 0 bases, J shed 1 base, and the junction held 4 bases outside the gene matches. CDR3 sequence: CASSVGGGMSYEQYF. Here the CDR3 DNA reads TGTGCCAGCAGCGTAGGGGGAGGGATGTCCTACGAGCAGTACTTC.

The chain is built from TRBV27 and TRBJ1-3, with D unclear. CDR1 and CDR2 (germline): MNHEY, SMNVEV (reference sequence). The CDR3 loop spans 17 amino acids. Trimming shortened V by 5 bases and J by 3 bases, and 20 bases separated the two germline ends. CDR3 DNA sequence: TGTGCCAGCAGTCCAGCCGCTAGAGAGGTGGATGGAAACACCATATATTTT. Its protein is CASSPAAREVDGNTIYF.

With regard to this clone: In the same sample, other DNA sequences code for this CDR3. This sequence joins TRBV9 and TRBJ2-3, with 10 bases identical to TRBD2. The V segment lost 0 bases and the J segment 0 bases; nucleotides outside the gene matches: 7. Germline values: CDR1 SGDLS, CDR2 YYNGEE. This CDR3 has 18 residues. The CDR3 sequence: CASSVGQRGGRSTDTQYF. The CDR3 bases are TGTGCCAGCAGCGTAGGCCAGCGGGGGGGAAGGAGCACAGATACGCAGTATTTT.

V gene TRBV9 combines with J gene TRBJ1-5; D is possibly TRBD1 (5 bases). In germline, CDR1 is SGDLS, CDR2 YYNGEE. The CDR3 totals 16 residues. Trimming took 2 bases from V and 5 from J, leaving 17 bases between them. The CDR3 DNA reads TGTGCCAGCAGCGTCCTTCGGGGGGAATGTGATCAGCCCCAGCATTTT. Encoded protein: CASSVLRGECDQPQHF.

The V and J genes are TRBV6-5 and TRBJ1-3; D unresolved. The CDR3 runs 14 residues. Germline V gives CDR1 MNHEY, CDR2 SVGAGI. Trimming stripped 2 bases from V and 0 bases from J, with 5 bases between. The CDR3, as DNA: TGTGCCAGCAGTTACGTGGCCTCTGGAAACACCATATATTTT. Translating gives CASSYVASGNTIYF.

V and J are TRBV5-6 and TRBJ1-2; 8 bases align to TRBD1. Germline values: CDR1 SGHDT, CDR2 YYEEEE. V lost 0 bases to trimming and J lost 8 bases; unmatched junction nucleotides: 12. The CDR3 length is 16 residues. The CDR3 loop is CASSLAISRTGKGYTF. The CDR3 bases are TGTGCCAGCAGCTTGGCCATCTCCCGGACAGGGAAAGGCTACACCTTC.